This entry describes one T cell receptor (beta chain). This clonotype was seen ten or more times. This clone's antigen is unknown. No base-level quality is on record; no much larger clone is a single base apart. The data are from a study of regulatory T cells in long-lasting Graves disease (TCRdb year 2021). Turning to the overall study: Newly diagnosed Graves' disease patients had taken antithyroid drugs for less than 3 months. The study was conducted in China and was registered as a clinical trial. This study used TCR sequencing and RNA sequencing of peripheral blood to compare persistent Graves' disease patients against newly diagnosed Graves' disease patients. TCR sequencing covered 13 persistent and approximately 20 newly diagnosed Graves' disease patients, some 35 samples in total.

Compared with germline, V lacks 5 bases and J lacks 5 bases; bases without a gene match: 20. CDR1 and CDR2 are drawn from the germline V gene (reference sequence): MNHEY, SMNVEV. The CDR3 numbers 18 residues from cysteine through phenylalanine. Of the read, only the CDR3 DNA is kept; its 54 bases are in frame from base 1. Library prep was done by multiplex PCR. The sequencing machine was an Illumina HiSeq 4000. CDR3 regions were amplified by Arm-PCR with iRepertoire HTBI primers to construct TCR beta libraries. Before sequencing, the PCR products went through gel purification. The authors' pipeline ran thus. A total of fewer than 80 TRBV and approximately 13 TRBJ segments were identified across samples and were used for gene usage analysis of CDR3 amino acid clonotypes. COPE and FqMerger were used to merge filtered high-quality paired reads into contigs. BLAST was used to align contigs to IMGT TRBV, TRBD and TRBJ reference genes, with CDR3 defined following IMGT. Highly expanded clones were defined as clonotypes with a frequency above 0.1%. Shannon entropy was used to measure repertoire diversity, and the Gini coefficient was used to measure V-J evenness. A clonotype was considered public if more than one individual shared it. TCRdb reprocessed the public reads (quality trimming at Q25 with fastp, clone calling with MiXCR) and kept in-frame beta chains. Every CDR3 protein is listed once, alongside the most common genes and DNA of its rows. These V and J calls are TCRdb output, not the study's own analysis. Across this sample there are approximately 400,000 distinct CDR3 sequences, with 12% seen only once. Over 15% of the sample is held by the ten biggest clonotypes.

This specimen's time point label, interpreted: newly diagnosed GD, antithyroid drugs for less than 3 months. For both TCR sequencing and RNA sequencing, RNA was extracted from PBMCs in TRIzol. The diagnosis of Graves' disease followed American Thyroid Association guidelines. Patients for the study were recruited at an endocrinology department in Xi'an, China. Each patient gave approximately 10 milliliters of peripheral blood, collected in an EDTA anticoagulant tube. Ficoll Paque Plus density gradient separation was used to isolate PBMCs, and no further T cell sorting was done. An Agilent 2100 Bioanalyzer and agarose gel were used to check RNA quality, and a NanoDrop 2000 was used to measure RNA concentration. Overall results and qualifications from the work: Peripheral blood alone was examined, since thyroid tissue, which constituted the primary lesion, could not be accessed. A larger number of public clonotypes was shared among persistent patients (approximately 2,500) than among newly diagnosed patients (around 870). Persistent disease showed preferential use of TRBV28, TRBJ1-2 and TRBJ2-5, whereas newly diagnosed disease favored TRBV20-1 and TRBJ2-1. Sequencing and analysis were limited to the TCR beta chain. Persistent Graves' disease patients showed lower TCR Shannon entropy and fewer highly expanded clones than newly diagnosed patients, suggesting clonal expansion. The small sample size was acknowledged by the authors as a limitation that may reduce accuracy.

The data were also submitted as part of a second study, on T cells in Graves' hyperthyroidism and ophthalmopathy. The second paper further reports: Stable Graves' hyperthyroidism was defined as the absence of progression to ophthalmopathy over 18 months of follow-up. Hyperthyroidism patients were newly diagnosed, had a disease duration of under 2 months, and were aged 18 to 65 years. Any patient with an uncontrolled infection, another autoimmune disease, pregnancy or lactation was excluded. Diagnoses relied on clinical symptoms, serum thyroxine and TRAb, thyroid ultrasound and orbital computed tomography. For the first round of RT-PCR on the TCR CDR3, the HTBI primer set was used together with the Qiagen OneStep RT-PCR kit. Most expanded thyroid clonotypes (frequency above 0.001) were also detected in blood, a finding suggesting that blood repertoires may reflect thyroid immune responses. A 13 V-J signature model separated ophthalmopathy from stable hyperthyroidism, with 87.88% sensitivity and approximately 81% specificity in cross-validation and 80%/75% in testing. During validation, the model predicted progression to ophthalmopathy a median of around 6 months ahead of onset, with approximately 70% sensitivity and under 85% specificity. To identify distinguishing TCR V-J signatures, a discovery cohort of some 100 patients was used, comprising under 45 with Graves' ophthalmopathy and around 57 with stable Graves' hyperthyroidism. Prospective prediction of ophthalmopathy was tested in an independent validation cohort consisting of some 18 hyperthyroidism patients and more than 15 patients who later progressed to ophthalmopathy. For training and testing, the 100 or so patients in the discovery cohort were randomly divided in a 7:3 ratio. The study also compared thyroid tissue and blood T-cell repertoires from about six Graves' hyperthyroidism patients. Once sampling was done, hyperthyroidism patients were given methimazole at a starting dose of 30 mg daily, whereas ophthalmopathy patients were given high-dose intravenous methylprednisolone. A second multiplex PCR round built the libraries, followed by size selection and purification. The libraries were sequenced on an Illumina HiSeq2000 using paired-end 100 bp reads. Raw data were processed with SOAPnuke, discarding reads with adapters, uncalled bases, mean Phred below 15, or no exact constant-primer or identifier match. High-quality paired reads were merged with COPE v1.2.5, and unique nucleotide sequences were defined as clonotypes. Clonotypes were aligned to IMGT TRBV, TRBD and TRBJ reference segments using MiTCR v1.1. Only V-J combinations with frequency above 0.0001, covering 99.2% of repertoires, were analysed. The TCS score was defined as the ratio of F50 (clonal expansion) to E x V (chaos), calculated using BLOSUM62-based TCRdist between CDR3 peptides within each V-J. Welch's t-statistics and random forest reduced fewer than 600 V-J features to about 13, which were used in a naive Bayes classifier (R e1071). Sample size was not statistically predetermined, and blinding of investigators to group allocation was not performed. The paper describes TCR Vbeta CDR3 sequencing of 135 peripheral blood samples, made up of under 50 ophthalmopathy patients, 70 to 80 hyperthyroidism patients and around 17 progressor patients.

Rearrangement joined TRBV27 to TRBJ1-1; a stretch of 7 junction bases matches TRBD1. The material was peripheral blood mononuclear cells (PBMCs), obtained at new diagnosis, from a patient treated with antithyroid drugs. The receptor was isolated from a woman aged 18-29 years with Graves disease. Donor details come from another sample of the same person, matched by shared clones. In nucleotides, the sequence is TGTGCCAGCAGTCCTCCACCCAGGGGGTGGATTTGGCATACTGAAGCTTTCTTT. Translated, this is CASSPPPRGWIWHTEAFF.